The next 9 T cell receptor beta chains were all read from a single sample in a study of shared T cell receptors in the human thymus (dated by TCRdb to the early 2020s). Library prep was done by the immunoSEQ multiplex PCR assay. Entries here come from immuneACCESS through TCRdb and include only in-frame sequences with V and J called. Some clones fail to appear in such tables; in the studies checked, an unresolved V gene covers under half of the shortfall, and the cause of the remainder is unknown. Here the sample has 600,000 to 900,000 clones; over 75% occur a single time. About 0.011% of the sample lies in the top ten. These data also featured in a second study, about human thymus T cells.

Sequencing used thymocytes. Source of these receptors: a girl less than two years old with a congenital heart defect. Donor details come from another sample of the same person, matched by shared clones.

The rearrangement uses TRBV9 and TRBJ1-2; possible D gene TRBD1, 5 bases. Trimming removed 6 bases at V and 1 base at J, with 28 bases between. The CDR3 spans 19 residues. CDR1 and CDR2 from the germline V gene are SGDLS and YYNGEE. CDR3: CASTPLQTGAQLLNYGYTF. For the CDR3, the DNA is TGTGCCAGCACCCCCCTCCAGACTGGGGCGCAGCTACTTAACTATGGCTACACCTTC.

The chain couples TRBV6-1 to TRBJ2-7; 7 bases fit TRBD2. This CDR3 region has 13 residues. The junction had 6 bases not matched to a gene; V was cut back by 8 bases and J by 2 bases. Germline CDR1 reads MNHNS; CDR2 reads SASEGT. The CDR3 reads CASGRGEAYEQYF. The DNA for the CDR3 is TGTGCCAGCGGCCGGGGGGAGGCCTACGAGCAGTACTTC.

The V gene is TRBV28, the J gene TRBJ2-7; 10 nucleotides align to TRBD2. The CDR3 consists of 15 residues. The junction had 14 bases not matched to a gene; V was cut back by 6 bases and J by 9 bases. CDR1 MDHEN and CDR2 SYDVKM come from the germline V gene. CDR3 nucleotide sequence: TGTGCCAGCAGCCCGAGCGGGGGGGACTACGAGTGGCAGTACTTC. This codes for CASSPSGGDYEWQYF.

The V and J genes are TRBV4-1 and TRBJ1-2; weak D call: TRBD1 (6 bases). CDR3 length equals 18 residues. V dropped 7 bases and J dropped 8 bases, with 32 bases sitting between them. Per germline, CDR1 MGHRA and CDR2 YSYEKL. The CDR3 region has the DNA TGCGCCAGCATCCCAACACCCGAGGGTCGGGGGGGGGCCAAAGGCTACACCTTC. It yields the protein CASIPTPEGRGGAKGYTF.

The CDR3, as DNA: TGTGCCAGCAGCTTAATCAGGGCCACTGAAGCTTTCTTT. This sequence encodes CASSLIRATEAFF. This chain connects TRBV7-3 to TRBJ1-1; a weak D match, TRBD1 (5 bases). The CDR3 has 13 amino acids. The germline V and J ends were trimmed by 1 base and 4 bases, with 7 bases remaining between them. Germline V gives CDR1 SGHTA, CDR2 FQGTGA.

The chain links TRBV9 to TRBJ2-6, with 7 bases aligning to TRBD1. The CDR3 length is 15 residues. The J segment lost 4 bases and the V segment lost 3 bases, leaving 4 bases of the junction unmatched. Looked up from germline, CDR1 is SGDLS and CDR2 is YYNGEE. As DNA, the CDR3 is TGTGCCAGCAGCGGAGACAGGGAAGGGGCCAACGTCCTGACTTTC. It specifies CASSGDREGANVLTF.

The CDR3 is CASSPDWGGKNIQYF. In DNA, the CDR3 is TGTGCCAGCAGCCCGGACTGGGGAGGCAAAAACATTCAGTACTTC. The V call is TRBV5-8, the J call TRBJ2-4, with D possibly being TRBD2 (6 bases). The CDR3 covers 15 residues. V was trimmed by 4 bases and J by 3 bases, leaving 14 bases between them. Germline V gives CDR1 SGHTS, CDR2 YDEGEE.

This chain links TRBV10-3 with TRBJ1-5; D is undetermined. The CDR3 is 14 amino acids. V lost 10 bases and J 0 bases, leaving 13 bases between the germline ends. From germline, CDR1 is ENHRY and CDR2 SYGVKD. The CDR3 coding sequence is TGTGCCACCCGCCACCGAGATAGCAATCAGCCCCAGCATTTT. Translating it yields CATRHRDSNQPQHF.

The chain links TRBV5-1 to TRBJ2-7; 9 bases agree with TRBD1. Trimming removed 1 base from V and 3 bases from J; junction bases left unmatched: 14. Germline lookup yields CDR1 SGHRS and CDR2 YFSETQ. This CDR3 is 18 amino acids long. This CDR3 is CASSLTRQGGIRIYEQYF. The CDR3 nucleotides read TGCGCCAGCAGCTTGACCAGACAGGGGGGTATCCGGATCTACGAGCAGTACTTC.